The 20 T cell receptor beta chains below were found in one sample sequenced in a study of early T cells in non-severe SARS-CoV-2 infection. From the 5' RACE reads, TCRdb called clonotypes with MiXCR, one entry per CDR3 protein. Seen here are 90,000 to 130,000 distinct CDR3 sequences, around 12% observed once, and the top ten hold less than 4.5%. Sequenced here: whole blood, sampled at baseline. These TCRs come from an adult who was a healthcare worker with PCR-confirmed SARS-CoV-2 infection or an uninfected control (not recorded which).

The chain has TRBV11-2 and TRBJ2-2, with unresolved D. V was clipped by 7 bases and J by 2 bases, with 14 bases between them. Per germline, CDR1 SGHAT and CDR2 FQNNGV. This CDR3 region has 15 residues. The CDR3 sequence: CASMSLMVNTGELFF. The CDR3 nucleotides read TGTGCCAGCATGTCCCTGATGGTTAACACCGGGGAGCTGTTTTTT.

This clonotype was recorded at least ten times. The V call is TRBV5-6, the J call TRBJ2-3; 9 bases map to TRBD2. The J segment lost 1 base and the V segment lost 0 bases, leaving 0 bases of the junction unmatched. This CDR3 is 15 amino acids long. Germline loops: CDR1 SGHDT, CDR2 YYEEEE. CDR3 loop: CASSLVAGGTDTQYF. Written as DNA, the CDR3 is TGTGCCAGCAGCTTGGTAGCGGGGGGCACAGATACGCAGTATTTT.

This CDR3 is CASSEWQNTEAFF. The DNA of the CDR3 is TGTGCCAGCAGCGAGTGGCAGAACACTGAAGCTTTCTTT. The chain carries TRBV11-3 and TRBJ1-1; D is undetermined. V lost 5 bases, J lost 1 base, and 8 bases lay in between. CDR1 is SGHNT, CDR2 YENEEA, per germline. The CDR3 runs to 13 residues.

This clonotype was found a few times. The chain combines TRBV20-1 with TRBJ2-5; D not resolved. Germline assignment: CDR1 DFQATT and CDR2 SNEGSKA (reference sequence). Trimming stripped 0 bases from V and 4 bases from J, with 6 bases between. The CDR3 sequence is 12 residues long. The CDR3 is CSARDLGETQYF. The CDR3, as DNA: TGCAGTGCTAGAGATCTTGGAGAGACCCAGTACTTC.

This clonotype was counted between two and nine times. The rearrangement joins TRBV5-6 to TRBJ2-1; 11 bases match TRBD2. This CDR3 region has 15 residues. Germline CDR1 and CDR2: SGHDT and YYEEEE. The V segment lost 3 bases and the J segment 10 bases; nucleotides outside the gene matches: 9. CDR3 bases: TGTGCCAGCAGCTCTTTAGCGGGGGGGCCGCGGGAGCAGTTCTTC. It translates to CASSSLAGGPREQFF.

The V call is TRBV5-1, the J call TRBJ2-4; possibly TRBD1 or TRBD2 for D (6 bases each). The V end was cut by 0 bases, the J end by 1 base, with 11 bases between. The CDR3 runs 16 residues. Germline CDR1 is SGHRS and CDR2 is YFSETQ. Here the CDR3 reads CASSLDPGAAKNIQYF. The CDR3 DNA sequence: TGCGCCAGCAGCTTGGATCCGGGGGCGGCCAAAAACATTCAGTACTTC.

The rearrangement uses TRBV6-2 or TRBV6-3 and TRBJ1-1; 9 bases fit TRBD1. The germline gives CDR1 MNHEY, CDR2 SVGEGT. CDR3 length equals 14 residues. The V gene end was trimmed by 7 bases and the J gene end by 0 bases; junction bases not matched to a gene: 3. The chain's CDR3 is CASIRDRVNTEAFF. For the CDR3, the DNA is TGTGCCAGCATTAGGGACAGGGTGAACACTGAAGCTTTCTTT.

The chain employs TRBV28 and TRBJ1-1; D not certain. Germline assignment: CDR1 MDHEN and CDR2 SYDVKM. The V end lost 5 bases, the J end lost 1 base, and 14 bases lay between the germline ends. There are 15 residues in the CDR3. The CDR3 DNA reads TGTGCCAGCAGTCCCCGTCGGGTACAGAACACTGAAGCTTTCTTT. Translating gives CASSPRRVQNTEAFF.

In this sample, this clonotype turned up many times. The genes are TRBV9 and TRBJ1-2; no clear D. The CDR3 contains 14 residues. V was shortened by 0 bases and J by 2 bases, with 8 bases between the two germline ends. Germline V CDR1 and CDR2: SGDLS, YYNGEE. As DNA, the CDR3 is TGTGCCAGCAGCGTAGACACAGCCAACTATGGCTACACCTTC. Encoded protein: CASSVDTANYGYTF. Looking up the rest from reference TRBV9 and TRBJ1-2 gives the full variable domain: DSGVTQTPKHLITATGQRVTLRCSPRSGDLSVYWYQQSLDQGLQFLIQYYNGEERAKGNILERFSAQQFPDLHSELNLSSLELGDSALYFCASSVDTANYGYTFGSGTRLTVV.

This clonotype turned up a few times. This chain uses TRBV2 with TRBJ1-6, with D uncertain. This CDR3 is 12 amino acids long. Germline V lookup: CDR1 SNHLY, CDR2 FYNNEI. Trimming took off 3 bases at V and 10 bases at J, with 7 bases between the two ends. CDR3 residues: CASSDGFSPLHF. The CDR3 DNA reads TGTGCCAGCAGTGATGGGTTCTCACCCCTCCACTTT.

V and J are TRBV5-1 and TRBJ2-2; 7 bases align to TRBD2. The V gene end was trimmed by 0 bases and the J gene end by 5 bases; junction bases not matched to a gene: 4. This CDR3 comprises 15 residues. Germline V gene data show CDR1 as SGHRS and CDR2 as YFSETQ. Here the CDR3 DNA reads TGCGCCAGCAGCTTGGGCCTAGCGGTAACCGGGGAGCTGTTTTTT. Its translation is CASSLGLAVTGELFF.

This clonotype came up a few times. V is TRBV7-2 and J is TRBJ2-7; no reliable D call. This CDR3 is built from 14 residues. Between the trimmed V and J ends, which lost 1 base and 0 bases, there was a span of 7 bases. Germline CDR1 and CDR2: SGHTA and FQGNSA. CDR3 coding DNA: TGTGCCAGCAGCTTAGAGGGCAGCTCCTACGAGCAGTACTTC. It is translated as CASSLEGSSYEQYF.

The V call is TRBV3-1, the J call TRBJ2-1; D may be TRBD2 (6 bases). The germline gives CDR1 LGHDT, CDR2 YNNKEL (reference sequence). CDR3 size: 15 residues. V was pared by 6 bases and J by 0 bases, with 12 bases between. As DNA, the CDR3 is TGTGCCAGCAGTTATAGCGGCTTCTCCTACAATGAGCAGTTCTTC. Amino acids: CASSYSGFSYNEQFF.

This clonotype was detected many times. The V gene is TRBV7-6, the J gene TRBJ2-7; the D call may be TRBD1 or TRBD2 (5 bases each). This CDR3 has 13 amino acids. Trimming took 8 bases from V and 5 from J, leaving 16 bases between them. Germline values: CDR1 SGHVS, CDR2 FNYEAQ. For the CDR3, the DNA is TGTGCCAGCTCCCTGGGGGTTACCCACGAGCAGTACTTC. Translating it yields CASSLGVTHEQYF.

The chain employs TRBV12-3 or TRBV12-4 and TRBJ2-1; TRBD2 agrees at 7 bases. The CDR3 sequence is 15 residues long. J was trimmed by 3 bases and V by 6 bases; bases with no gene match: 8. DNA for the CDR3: TGTGCCAGCAGACCCCCGGGGGGTAACTACAATGAGCAGTTCTTC. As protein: CASRPPGGNYNEQFF.

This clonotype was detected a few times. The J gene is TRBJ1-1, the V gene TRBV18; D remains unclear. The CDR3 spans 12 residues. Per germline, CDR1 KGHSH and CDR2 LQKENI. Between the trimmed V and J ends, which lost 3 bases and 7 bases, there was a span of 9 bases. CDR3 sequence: CASSPMSIEAFF. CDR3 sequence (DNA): TGTGCCAGCTCACCGATGAGTATTGAAGCTTTCTTT.

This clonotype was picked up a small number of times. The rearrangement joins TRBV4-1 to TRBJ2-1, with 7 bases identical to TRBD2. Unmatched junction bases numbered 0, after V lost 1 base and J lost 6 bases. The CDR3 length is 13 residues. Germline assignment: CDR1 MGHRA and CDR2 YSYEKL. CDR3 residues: CASSQAGGNEQFF. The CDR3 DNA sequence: TGCGCCAGCAGCCAAGCGGGGGGCAATGAGCAGTTCTTC.

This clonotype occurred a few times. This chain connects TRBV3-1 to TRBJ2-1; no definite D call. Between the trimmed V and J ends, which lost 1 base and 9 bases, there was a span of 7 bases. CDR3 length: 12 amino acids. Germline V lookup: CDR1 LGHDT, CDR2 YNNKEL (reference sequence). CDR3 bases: TGTGCCAGCAGCCAAGTGTTAAGTGAGCAGTTCTTC. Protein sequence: CASSQVLSEQFF.

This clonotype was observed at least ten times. CDR3 nucleotides: TGTGCCAGCAGTCCATTAGCGGGAGGGTTATACGAGCAGTACTTC. Protein sequence: CASSPLAGGLYEQYF. This chain joins TRBV27 and TRBJ2-7; 11 bases align to TRBD2. This CDR3 has 15 amino acids. The V gene end was trimmed by 5 bases and the J gene end by 4 bases; junction bases not matched to a gene: 7. Germline assignment: CDR1 MNHEY and CDR2 SMNVEV (reference sequence).

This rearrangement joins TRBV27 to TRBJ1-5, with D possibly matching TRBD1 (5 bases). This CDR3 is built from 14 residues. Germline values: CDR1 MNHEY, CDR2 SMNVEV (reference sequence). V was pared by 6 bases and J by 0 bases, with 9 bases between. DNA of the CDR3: TGTGCCAGCAGGATCACAGGTAGCAATCAGCCCCAGCATTTT. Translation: CASRITGSNQPQHF.